This TCR beta chain stems from a study of breast tumors, draining lymph nodes, adjacent tissues. CDR1 and CDR2 from the germline V gene are SSHAT and FNYEAQ (reference sequence). Trimming took 5 bases from V and 4 from J, leaving 11 bases between them. The CDR3 is 13 amino acids. TCRdb fed the multiplex PCR reads into MiXCR, producing one record per CDR3 protein. The profile covers about 270,000 distinct CDR3 sequences, with around 30% appearing a single time and approximately 1% taken by the ten largest. Note on this clonotype: What it binds is unknown.

Overall study findings and caveats: Tumor and nontumor repertoires were significantly more similar in luminal-like than in basal-like breast cancer. Findings are consistent with lymph node origin and intratumoral expansion of most tumor T cells. Data only fit, rather than demonstrated, lymph node origin of most tumor T cells. Tumor TCR diversity was below lymph nodes but above nontumor tissue.

Breast cancer patients provided tissue from their axillary draining lymph nodes. The chain has TRBV7-7 and TRBJ2-5; D may match TRBD1 or TRBD2 (5 bases each). The material sequenced was axillary lymph node tissue. This sequence originates from a female donor with breast cancer. Some clones in this sample may be carry-over from other donors' samples. The CDR3 protein is CASSPERGETQYF. The DNA for the CDR3 is TGTGCCAGCAGCCCGGAGAGGGGAGAGACCCAGTACTTC.